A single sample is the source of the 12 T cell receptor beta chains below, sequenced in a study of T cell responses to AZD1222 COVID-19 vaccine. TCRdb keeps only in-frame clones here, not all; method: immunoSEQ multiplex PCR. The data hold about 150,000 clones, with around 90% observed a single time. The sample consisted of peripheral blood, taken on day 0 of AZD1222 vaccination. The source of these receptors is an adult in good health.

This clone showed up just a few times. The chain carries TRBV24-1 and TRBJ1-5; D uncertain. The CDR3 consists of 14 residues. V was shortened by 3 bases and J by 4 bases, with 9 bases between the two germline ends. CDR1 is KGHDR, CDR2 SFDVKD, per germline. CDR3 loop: CATSDPGGNQPQHF. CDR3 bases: TGTGCCACCAGTGATCCGGGTGGTAATCAGCCCCAGCATTTT.

The CDR3 region is CASSSGTYNEQFF. The CDR3 coding sequence is TGTGCCAGCAGCTCAGGGACATACAATGAGCAGTTCTTC. This chain uses TRBV7-2 with TRBJ2-1, with D possibly TRBD1 on 6 matching bases. The CDR3 is 13 residues long. Germline V gene data show CDR1 as SGHTA and CDR2 as FQGNSA. The V end was cut by 4 bases, the J end by 4 bases, with 8 bases between.

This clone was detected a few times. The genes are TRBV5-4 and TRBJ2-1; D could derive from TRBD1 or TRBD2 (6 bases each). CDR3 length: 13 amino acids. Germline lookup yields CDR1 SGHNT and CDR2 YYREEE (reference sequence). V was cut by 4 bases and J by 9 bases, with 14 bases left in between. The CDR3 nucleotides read TGTGCCAGCAGCGGGGGGCCATTGATTGAGCAGTTCTTC. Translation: CASSGGPLIEQFF.

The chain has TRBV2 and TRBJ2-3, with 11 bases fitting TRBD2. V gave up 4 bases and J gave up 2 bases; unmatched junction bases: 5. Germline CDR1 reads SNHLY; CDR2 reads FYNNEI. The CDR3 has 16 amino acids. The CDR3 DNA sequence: TGTGCCAGCAGTGCCGGGACTAGCGGAACCACAGATACGCAGTATTTT. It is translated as CASSAGTSGTTDTQYF. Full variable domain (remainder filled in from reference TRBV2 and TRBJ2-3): EPEVTQTPSHQVTQMGQEVILRCVPISNHLYFYWYRQILGQKVEFLVSFYNNEISEKSEIFDDQFSVERPDGSNFTLKIRSTKLEDSAMYFCASSAGTSGTTDTQYFGPGTRLTVL.

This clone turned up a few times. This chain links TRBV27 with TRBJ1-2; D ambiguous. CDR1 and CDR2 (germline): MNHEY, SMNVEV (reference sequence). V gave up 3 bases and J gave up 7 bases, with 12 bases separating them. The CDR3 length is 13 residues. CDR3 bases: TGTGCCAGCAGTTTTTTCGGGGAGGGTGGCTACACCTTC. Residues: CASSFFGEGGYTF.

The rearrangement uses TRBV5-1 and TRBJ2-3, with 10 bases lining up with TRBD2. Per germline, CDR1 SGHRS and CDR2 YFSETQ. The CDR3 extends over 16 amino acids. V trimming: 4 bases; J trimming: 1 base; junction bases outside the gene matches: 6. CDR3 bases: TGCGCCAGCAGCGAGCTAGCGGGAGTGGGCACAGATACGCAGTATTTT. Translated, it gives CASSELAGVGTDTQYF. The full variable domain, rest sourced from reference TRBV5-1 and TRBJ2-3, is KAGVTQTPRYLIKTRGQQVTLSCSPISGHRSVSWYQQTPGQGLQFLFEYFSETQRNKGNFPGRFSGRQFSNSRSEMNVSTLELGDSALYLCASSELAGVGTDTQYFGPGTRLTVL.

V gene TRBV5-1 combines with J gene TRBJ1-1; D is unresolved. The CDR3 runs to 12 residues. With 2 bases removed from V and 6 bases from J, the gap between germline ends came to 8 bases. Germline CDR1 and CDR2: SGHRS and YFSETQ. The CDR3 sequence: CASSFGNSEAFF. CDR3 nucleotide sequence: TGCGCCAGCAGCTTCGGAAATTCTGAAGCTTTCTTT.

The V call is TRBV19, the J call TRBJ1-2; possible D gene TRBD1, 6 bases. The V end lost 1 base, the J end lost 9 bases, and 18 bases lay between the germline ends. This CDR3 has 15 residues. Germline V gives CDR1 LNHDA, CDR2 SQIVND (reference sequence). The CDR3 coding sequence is TGTGCCAGTAGTATAGTGGGGACACGGGTCAAACGCTACACCTTC. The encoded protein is CASSIVGTRVKRYTF. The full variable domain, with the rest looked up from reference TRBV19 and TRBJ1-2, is DGGITQSPKYLFRKEGQNVTLSCEQNLNHDAMYWYRQDPGQGLRLIYYSQIVNDFQKGDIAEGYSVSREKKESFPLTVTSAQKNPTAFYLCASSIVGTRVKRYTFGSGTRLTVV.

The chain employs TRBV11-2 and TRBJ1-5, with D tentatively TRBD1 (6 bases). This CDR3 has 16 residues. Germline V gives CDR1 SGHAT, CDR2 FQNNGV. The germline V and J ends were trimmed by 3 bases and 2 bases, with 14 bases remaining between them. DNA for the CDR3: TGTGCCAGCAGCTTTGGGGGGGCGCAAGGCAATCAGCCCCAGCATTTT. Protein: CASSFGGAQGNQPQHF. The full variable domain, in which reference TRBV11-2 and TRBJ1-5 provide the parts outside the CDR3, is EAGVAQSPRYKIIEKRQSVAFWCNPISGHATLYWYQQILGQGPKLLIQFQNNGVVDDSQLPKDRFSAERLKGVDSTLKIQPAKLEDSAVYLCASSFGGAQGNQPQHFGDGTRLSIL.

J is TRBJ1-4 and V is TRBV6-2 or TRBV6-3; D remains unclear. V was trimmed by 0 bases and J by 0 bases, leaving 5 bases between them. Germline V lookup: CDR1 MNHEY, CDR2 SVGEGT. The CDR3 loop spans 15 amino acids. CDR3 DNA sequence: TGTGCCAGCAGTTACTCGACGGCAACTAATGAAAAACTGTTTTTT. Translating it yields CASSYSTATNEKLFF.

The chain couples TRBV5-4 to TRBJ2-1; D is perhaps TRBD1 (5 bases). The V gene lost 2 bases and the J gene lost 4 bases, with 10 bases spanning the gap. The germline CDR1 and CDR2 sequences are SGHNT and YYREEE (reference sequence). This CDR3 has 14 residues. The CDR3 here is CASSFPQVYNEQFF. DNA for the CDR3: TGTGCCAGCAGCTTCCCACAGGTTTACAATGAGCAGTTCTTC.

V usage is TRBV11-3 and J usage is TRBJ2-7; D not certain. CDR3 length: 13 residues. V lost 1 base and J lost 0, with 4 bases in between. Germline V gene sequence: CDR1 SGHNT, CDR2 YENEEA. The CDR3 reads CASSLGSSYEQYF. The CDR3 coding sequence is TGTGCCAGCAGCTTAGGGTCCTCCTACGAGCAGTACTTC.